The source of this T cell receptor (beta chain) is a study of shared T cell receptors in the human thymus (dated by TCRdb to the early 2020s). Background on the whole study: The study examined how the human thymus generates shared, self-reactive T-cell receptor alpha chains.

Via the germline V gene, CDR1 is SGHDT and CDR2 YYEEEE. From its cysteine to its phenylalanine, the CDR3 spans 15 amino acids. CDR3 DNA is the only sequence kept; it has 45 bases, read in frame from the first base. The trim is 1 base for V and 3 bases for J, with a gap of 14 bases between the germline ends. This clone came up a few times. Its antigen is still unknown. No much larger clone exists at a distance of one base, and base qualities are not known. Receptor amplification or capture employed the immunoSEQ multiplex PCR assay. This is the immuneACCESS table as TCRdb keeps it, with only in-frame sequences that have V and J called. A part of the clones is gone; compared with another copy, unresolved V genes explain less than half, and the rest is unexplained. In all, the sample holds some 660,000 clones, and more than 75% of those were seen once. The ten largest account for just under 0.0095% of the sample.

These data also formed part of another study, on human thymus T cells. As that second paper reports: In Finland, the donors were immunologically healthy infants who were having open corrective cardiac surgery for congenital heart defects. The thymus tissue came from surgical resects taken out during corrective cardiac surgery. Biased V and J gene segment usage appeared to be present in both thymic and peripheral blood repertoires. Highly overlapping thymic TCR repertoires among unrelated individuals were reported in the related research. The study described the TCR alpha and beta repertoires in under ten infant thymus samples and a few matching peripheral blood samples. Donor ages ranged from about 7 to 244 days, and the cohort comprised about six male and two female infants. Thymocytes were released mechanically from tissue and stored at -70 °C as pellets of roughly 8.5-32 million cells. A QIAsymphony instrument was used to extract genomic DNA from frozen cell pellets. TCRB and TCRAD loci were amplified from a standardized quantity of quality-controlled genomic DNA using the immunoSEQ multiplex PCR assay. The amplicons covered the V(D)J region and were long enough to include the CDR3 and to identify the V and J genes. Through the commercial immunoSEQ service, the amplicons were sequenced on an Illumina platform. Primer bias and sequencing errors were corrected as previously described, and TCRAD and TCRB definitions were based on the IMGT database. The repertoires were analysed using immunoSEQ Analyzer 3.0 and VDJTools for basic statistics, V/J segment usage, diversity estimates, rarefaction and pairwise overlap. To estimate diversity, the Chao1, ChaoE, Efron-Thisted, Shannon and inverse Simpson indices were applied, and diversity was also estimated on datasets down-sampled to the smallest sample. Repertoire overlap was determined by strict matching of CDR3 nucleotide sequence, V gene and J gene, and Jaccard-based multidimensional scaling clustering was applied. On average, thymus samples yielded roughly 800,000 unique TCRB clonotypes, whereas blood samples yielded about 80,000.

This receptor was taken from a boy younger than two with a congenital heart defect. Donor details come from another sample of the same person, matched by shared clones. The sequence joins TRBV5-6 to TRBJ2-7; the D gene lacks a confident call. The source material was thymocytes. The CDR3 here reads CASSLFGLHLYEQYF. The DNA sequence is as follows: TGTGCCAGCAGCTTGTTTGGGCTTCACCTCTACGAGCAGTACTTC.